This entry lists 23 T cell receptor beta chains sequenced from one sample in a study of CXCR3-negative and CXCR3-positive naive CD8 T cells. General study results and limits: Naive CXCR3-positive cells had TRB CDR3s more hydrophobic than those of CXCR3-negative naive cells.

No cognate antigen is known for these TCRs. With UMI labels, 5' RACE was used to prepare the TRB cDNA libraries. TCRdb reprocessed the 5' RACE reads, keeping one entry per CDR3 protein, no DNA. Its clone listing holds under 60,000 distinct CDR3 sequences. The sequencing input was naive CXCR3+ CD8+ T cells from blood. Subset in this sample: CD45RO-CCR7+CD27+CD95- naive CD8+ T cells expressing CXCR3 (TNR3+). These receptors were collected from a human donor in good health. Some clones in this sample may be carry-over from other donors' samples.

V usage is TRBV20-1 and J usage is TRBJ2-7. The CDR3 spans 12 residues. CDR1 is DFQATT, CDR2 SNEGSKA, per germline (reference sequence). The CDR3: CSALGGYYEQYF.

CDR3: CASTYGLAGTNEQFF. The V and J genes are TRBV7-9 and TRBJ2-1; TCRdb designates TRBD2, a call that cannot be tested without DNA. This CDR3 contains 15 residues. The germline CDR1 and CDR2 sequences are SEHNR and FQNEAQ (reference sequence).

V is TRBV15 and J is TRBJ1-1; TCRdb returns TRBD1, unconfirmable since there is no DNA. Germline V gene sequence: CDR1 LNHNV, CDR2 YYDKDF (reference sequence). This CDR3 has 14 amino acids. The CDR3 spells CATTPGTAELRAFF.

This CDR3 is CASSGGSGGAEQYF. The J gene is TRBJ2-7, the V gene TRBV7-9; the D call from TCRdb, TRBD2, cannot be confirmed without DNA. The CDR3 is made up of 14 amino acids. Looked up from germline, CDR1 is SEHNR and CDR2 is FQNEAQ (reference sequence).

The genes are TRBV2 and TRBJ2-7. From germline, CDR1 is SNHLY and CDR2 FYNNEI. The CDR3 consists of 12 residues. The CDR3 here is CASSGSGTEQYF.

V and J are TRBV6-5 and TRBJ1-5; TCRdb's D call, TRBD1, is unchecked because there is no DNA. The CDR3 consists of 15 residues. The germline V gene encodes CDR1 MNHEY and CDR2 SVGAGI. The CDR3 reads CASSETGGRGQPQHF.

The rearrangement joins TRBV10-3 to TRBJ2-7; TCRdb names TRBD2, which stays unverified in the absence of DNA. The germline gives CDR1 ENHRY, CDR2 SYGVKD. The CDR3 is 15 amino acids. CDR3 protein: CAISEPGLAPYEQYF.

This chain joins TRBV7-9 and TRBJ1-2; with no DNA, the TCRdb D assignment of TRBD1 cannot be verified. The CDR3 totals 12 residues. The germline V gene has CDR1 SEHNR and CDR2 FQNEAQ (reference sequence). This CDR3 reads CASTPSGYGYTF.

V and J are TRBV7-6 and TRBJ2-1; TCRdb's assignment of TRBD2 cannot be checked, as there is no DNA. Germline V gene lookup returns CDR1 SGHVS and CDR2 FNYEAQ. The CDR3 is 16 amino acids. The CDR3 loop is CASSLGTAGRYNEQFF.

The chain employs TRBV21-1 and TRBJ2-7; the D call from TCRdb, TRBD1, cannot be confirmed without DNA. TRBV21-1 corresponds to a pseudogene. The CDR3 length is 14 residues. CDR3 loop: CASALGTGSYEQYF.

V gene TRBV10-3 combines with J gene TRBJ1-1. The germline gives CDR1 ENHRY, CDR2 SYGVKD. The CDR3 runs 13 residues. The CDR3 sequence is CAISVEVWAEAFF.

The chain has TRBV9 and TRBJ2-1; the D gene TCRdb calls, TRBD1, cannot be checked with no DNA. The CDR3 totals 15 residues. Germline V gene data show CDR1 as SGDLS and CDR2 as YYNGEE. This chain's CDR3 is CASSVAGESYNEQFF. The complete variable domain, with remaining parts taken from reference TRBV9 and TRBJ2-1, reads DSGVTQTPKHLITATGQRVTLRCSPRSGDLSVYWYQQSLDQGLQFLIQYYNGEERAKGNILERFSAQQFPDLHSELNLSSLELGDSALYFCASSVAGESYNEQFFGPGTRLTVL.

The chain uses TRBV11-2 and TRBJ2-1; TCRdb's assignment of TRBD2 cannot be checked, as there is no DNA. The CDR3 runs 15 residues. Germline V gene sequence: CDR1 SGHAT, CDR2 FQNNGV. CDR3 residues: CASSFGKEGRNEQFF.

The rearrangement links TRBV7-9 to TRBJ2-7. From germline, CDR1 is SEHNR and CDR2 FQNEAQ (reference sequence). This CDR3 spans 13 amino acids. CDR3: CASTTENLGEQYF.

The chain couples TRBV4-2 to TRBJ1-1. CDR1 is LGHNA and CDR2 is YNFKEQ in the germline V gene. The CDR3 covers 15 residues. CDR3 protein: CASSQPMVRAIEAFF.

The J gene is TRBJ2-7, the V gene TRBV29-1; TCRdb picks TRBD1, but there is no DNA to check that call. The CDR3 consists of 13 residues. Per the germline V gene, CDR1 is SQVTM and CDR2 is ANQGSEA. The CDR3 here is CSGYDRLSYEQYF.

The chain is built from TRBV12-3 or TRBV12-4 and TRBJ1-6; the D call from TCRdb, TRBD1, cannot be confirmed without DNA. This CDR3 has 15 amino acids. This CDR3 is CASSSGQRQNSPLHF.

J is TRBJ2-5 and V is TRBV4-2; absent DNA, TCRdb's TRBD2 call cannot be checked. The CDR3 is 17 residues long. Germline assignment: CDR1 LGHNA and CDR2 YNFKEQ. CDR3 amino acids: CASSQDPRGVIQETQYF.

V and J are TRBV7-9 and TRBJ2-1; TCRdb indicates TRBD1, and absent DNA this call remains unverified. This CDR3 has 13 residues. Germline CDR1 reads SEHNR; CDR2 reads FQNEAQ (reference sequence). The CDR3 loop is CASSPPGSNEQFF.

The chain links TRBV2 to TRBJ2-2; as DNA is missing, the TRBD1 call by TCRdb cannot be tested. The CDR3 consists of 14 residues. The V gene's germline CDR1 is SNHLY and CDR2 FYNNEI. The CDR3 protein is CASRMNTGAGELFF.

This rearrangement joins TRBV2 to TRBJ2-1; there is no DNA to check the TCRdb D call of TRBD2. The CDR3 runs 12 residues. In germline, CDR1 is SNHLY, CDR2 FYNNEI. CDR3 region: CASRSLASEQFF.

V is TRBV6-6 and J is TRBJ1-1; absent DNA, TCRdb's TRBD1 call cannot be checked. In germline, CDR1 is MNHNY, CDR2 SVGAGI (reference sequence). This CDR3 is 13 amino acids long. CDR3 amino acids: CASGSGVNTEAFF.

J is TRBJ1-4 and V is TRBV29-1; no DNA is available, so the TRBD1 call from TCRdb remains unchecked. Germline CDR1 SQVTM, CDR2 ANQGSEA. The CDR3 is 16 amino acids. The CDR3 sequence is CSVEDRTVLNNEKLFF.